This T cell receptor beta chain was identified in a study of blood T cell repertoires in COVID-19. Overall study: COVID-19 samples, acute and convalescent, were from the United States, Italy and Spain. From T cells, B-cell-depleted T cells, or PBMCs came the material, which was cDNA or gDNA.

The germline V and J ends were trimmed by 0 bases and 0 bases, with 6 bases remaining between them. The CDR3 has 15 residues. Germline CDR1 is LNHNV and CDR2 is YYDKDF (reference sequence). Authors' processing steps: From reference gene primer amplification, estimates of nucleated cell counts were derived. TCRdb's table, derived via immunoSEQ multiplex PCR, lists solely in-frame clones and lacks some. D and trimming were read from the DNA, whereas the V and J calls and clone size are those reported in that table. The sample contains about 99,000 clones, less than 90% of which appear only once. Sequenced input: peripheral blood. The chain couples TRBV15 to TRBJ1-3; D is undetermined. The origin of this receptor is a man aged 65-85 years with active or convalescent COVID-19. CDR3 nucleotide sequence: TGTGCCACCAGCAGAGATGTTCGCTCTGGAAACACCATATATTTT. Amino acids: CATSRDVRSGNTIYF.